This TCR beta chain was obtained from a study of OX40 agonist ivuxolimab in advanced cancers. Sequencing used immunoSEQ multiplex PCR; TCRdb keeps in-frame clones, though not all of them. Here the sample spans some 86,000 clones, 94% being singletons. CDR3 length: 16 amino acids. V was shortened by 0 bases and J by 0 bases, with 12 bases between the two germline ends. Germline V CDR1 and CDR2: MNHEY, SVGAGI. This TCR was recovered from an adult with an advanced solid tumor such as melanoma, head and neck, liver or kidney cancer. J is TRBJ2-7 and V is TRBV6-5; D possibly corresponds to TRBD1 (5 bases). Sequenced material: CD4+ or CD8+ T cells sorted from blood, taken in a trial of the OX40 agonist ivuxolimab. This CDR3 reads CASSYSSTGSSYEQYF. As DNA, the CDR3 is TGTGCCAGCAGTTACTCGTCCACAGGAAGCTCCTACGAGCAGTACTTC.